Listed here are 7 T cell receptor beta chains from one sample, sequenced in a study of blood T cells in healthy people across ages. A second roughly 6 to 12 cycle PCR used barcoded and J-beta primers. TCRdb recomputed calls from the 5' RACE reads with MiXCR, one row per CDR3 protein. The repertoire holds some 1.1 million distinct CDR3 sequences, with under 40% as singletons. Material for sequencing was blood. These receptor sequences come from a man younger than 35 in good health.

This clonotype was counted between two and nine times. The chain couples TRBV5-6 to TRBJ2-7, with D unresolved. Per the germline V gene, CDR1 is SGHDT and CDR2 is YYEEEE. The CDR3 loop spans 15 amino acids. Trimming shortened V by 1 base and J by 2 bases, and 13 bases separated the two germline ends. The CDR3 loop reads CASSLWAAATYEQYF. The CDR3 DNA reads TGTGCCAGCAGCTTGTGGGCGGCGGCGACCTACGAGCAGTACTTC.

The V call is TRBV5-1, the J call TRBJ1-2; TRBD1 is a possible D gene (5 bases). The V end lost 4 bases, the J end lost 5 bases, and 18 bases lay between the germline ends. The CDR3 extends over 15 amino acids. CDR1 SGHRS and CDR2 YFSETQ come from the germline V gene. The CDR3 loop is CASSLGHQDLYGYTF. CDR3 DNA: TGCGCCAGCAGCCTCGGACACCAGGATTTGTATGGCTACACCTTC.

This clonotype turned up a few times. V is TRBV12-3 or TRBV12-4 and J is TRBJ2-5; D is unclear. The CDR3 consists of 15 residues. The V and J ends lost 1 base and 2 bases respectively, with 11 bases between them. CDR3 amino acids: CASSLVAQLQETQYF. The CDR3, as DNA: TGTGCCAGCAGTTTAGTGGCTCAGCTTCAAGAGACCCAGTACTTC.

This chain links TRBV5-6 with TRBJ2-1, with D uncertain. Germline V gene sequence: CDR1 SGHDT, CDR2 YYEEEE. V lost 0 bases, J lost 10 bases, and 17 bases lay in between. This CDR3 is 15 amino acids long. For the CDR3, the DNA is TGTGCCAGCAGCTTGGTAACTGGCAGTCCCTACGAGCAGTTCTTC. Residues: CASSLVTGSPYEQFF.

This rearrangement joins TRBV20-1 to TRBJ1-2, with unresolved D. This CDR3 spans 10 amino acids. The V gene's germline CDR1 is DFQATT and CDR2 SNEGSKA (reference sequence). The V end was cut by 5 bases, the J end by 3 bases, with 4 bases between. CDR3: CSALDYGYTF. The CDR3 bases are TGCAGTGCTCTCGACTATGGCTACACCTTC.

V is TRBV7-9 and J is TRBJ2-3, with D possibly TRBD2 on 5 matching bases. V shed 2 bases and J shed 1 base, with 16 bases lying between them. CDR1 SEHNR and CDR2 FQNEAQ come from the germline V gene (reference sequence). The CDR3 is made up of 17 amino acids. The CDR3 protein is CASSLKLVPSGTDTQYF. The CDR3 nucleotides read TGTGCCAGCAGCTTAAAACTAGTACCCTCGGGCACAGATACGCAGTATTTT.

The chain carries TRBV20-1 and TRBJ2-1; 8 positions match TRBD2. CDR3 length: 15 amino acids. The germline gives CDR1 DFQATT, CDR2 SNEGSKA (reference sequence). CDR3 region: CSPYSGGGRNNEQFF. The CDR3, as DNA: TGCAGCCCATATTCGGGCGGGGGGAGGAACAATGAGCAGTTCTTC.